This record covers a single T cell receptor (beta chain). The CDR3 is 13 residues long. Germline loops: CDR1 SGHNT, CDR2 YYREEE (reference sequence). The ends were cut back, 1 base at V and 1 base at J, with 2 bases in the middle. PCR involved 60 Vbeta and 13 Jbeta primers. Clones were sequenced by immunoSEQ multiplex PCR, and TCRdb holds only the in-frame ones, with some missing. The data hold some 140,000 clones, with around 85% observed a single time. The sample comes from a study of cytomegalovirus exposure and HLA in healthy donors. The receptor's source is a woman aged 45-65 years in good health and CMV-seropositive. The chain joins TRBV5-4 to TRBJ2-2; unclear D gene. What was sequenced was PBMCs. DNA of the CDR3: TGTGCCAGCAGCTTGCTGAACACCGGGGAGCTGTTTTTT. This encodes CASSLLNTGELFF.